This T cell receptor beta chain comes out of a study of blood T cell repertoires in COVID-19. Study summary: Samples taken during acute and convalescent COVID-19 were collected in the United States, Italy and Spain. PBMCs, B-cell-depleted T cells, or T cells provided the cDNA or gDNA that made up the material.

Source study methods: Amplifying reference gene primers gave estimates of nucleated cell counts. Assay used: immunoSEQ multiplex PCR; TCRdb lists only in-frame clones, some missing. That table supplies the V and J calls and clone size; D and trimming were determined from the DNA. The data show roughly 130,000 clones, roughly 88% seen once. Germline V gives CDR1 SGHVS, CDR2 FNYEAQ. Deletions cut 2 bases from V and 5 bases from J, with 15 bases between. CDR3 length equals 16 residues. The sequenced sample was peripheral blood. The J gene is TRBJ2-2, the V gene TRBV7-6; D uncertain. The clonotype comes from a man in his 60s with active or convalescent COVID-19. DNA for the CDR3: TGTGCCAGCAGCTTACAGGCAGTACCTTCAACCGGGGAGCTGTTTTTT. Protein sequence: CASSLQAVPSTGELFF.